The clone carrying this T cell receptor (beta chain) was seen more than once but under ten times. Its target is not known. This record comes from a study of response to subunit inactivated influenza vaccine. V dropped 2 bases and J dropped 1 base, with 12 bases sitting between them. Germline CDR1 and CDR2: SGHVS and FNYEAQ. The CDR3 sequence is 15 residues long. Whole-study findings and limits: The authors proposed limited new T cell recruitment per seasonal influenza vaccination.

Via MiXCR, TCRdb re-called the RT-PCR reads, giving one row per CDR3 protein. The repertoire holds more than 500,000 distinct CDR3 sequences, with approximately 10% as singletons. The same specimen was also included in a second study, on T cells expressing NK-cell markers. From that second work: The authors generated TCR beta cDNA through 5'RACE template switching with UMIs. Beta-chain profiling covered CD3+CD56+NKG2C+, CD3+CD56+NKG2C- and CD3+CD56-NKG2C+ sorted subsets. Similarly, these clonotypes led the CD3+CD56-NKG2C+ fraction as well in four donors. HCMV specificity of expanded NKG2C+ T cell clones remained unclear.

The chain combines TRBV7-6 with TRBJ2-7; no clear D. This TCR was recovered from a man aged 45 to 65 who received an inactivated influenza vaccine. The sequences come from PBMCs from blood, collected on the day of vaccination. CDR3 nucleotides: TGTGCCAGCAGCTTAACGGACGACCGATCCTACGAGCAGTACTTC. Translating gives CASSLTDDRSYEQYF.